What follows is one T cell receptor (beta chain) and its context. Its matching antigen is unknown. Every one of the donors was a Caucasian adult that lived in Nashville, Tennessee. This entry is derived from a study of shared clonotypes between healthy human individuals. Whole-study context: With ages of 18 to 49, the donors were two women and a few men.

Study outcomes and limitations: Sequencing depth was expected to influence donor clonotype sharing.

For every subset, genomic DNA was evenly distributed across several immunoSEQ plates. Sequencing used immunoSEQ multiplex PCR; TCRdb keeps in-frame clones, though not all of them. This sample has under 1,900,000 clones, with around 98.5% found just once. Sequenced sample: naive CD4+ T cells sorted from blood. Described subset: CD45RA+ positively selected. The receptor comes from a man between 25 and 39 years old in good health.

The CDR3 loop reads CAWSVRSRQPQHF. CDR3 nucleotide sequence: TGTGCCTGGAGTGTACGGTCTCGGCAGCCCCAGCATTTT. The rearrangement uses TRBV30 and TRBJ1-5; D uncertain. The CDR3 has 13 residues. The germline V gene has CDR1 GTSNPN and CDR2 SVGIG (reference sequence). Trimming took 0 bases from V and 7 from J, leaving 10 bases between them.